This entry lists 26 T cell receptor beta chains sequenced from one sample in a study of cytomegalovirus exposure and HLA in healthy donors. PCR employed 60 Vbeta and 13 Jbeta primers. Profiled with immunoSEQ multiplex PCR; TCRdb holds only in-frame clones, not every one. The table lists around 130,000 clones. The sequencing input was PBMCs. These receptors were taken from a woman between 55 and 75 years old in good health and CMV-seronegative.

The chain carries TRBV6-6 and TRBJ1-1, with a tentative D call TRBD1 (6 bases). The germline gives CDR1 MNHNY, CDR2 SVGAGI (reference sequence). The V gene lost 1 base and the J gene lost 5 bases, with 14 bases spanning the gap. This CDR3 comprises 15 residues. This chain's CDR3 is CASSYLGARGTEAFF. In DNA form, the CDR3 reads TGTGCCAGCAGTTACTTGGGGGCGAGGGGTACTGAAGCTTTCTTT.

The V and J genes are TRBV11-1 and TRBJ1-1; no definite D call. Per the germline V gene, CDR1 is SGHAT and CDR2 is FQDESV (reference sequence). The CDR3 length is 13 residues. V was clipped by 4 bases and J by 10 bases, with 16 bases between them. CDR3 amino acids: CASSSFRGLGAFF. DNA for the CDR3: TGTGCCAGCAGCTCTTTCCGCGGGCTTGGAGCTTTCTTT. The full variable domain, its missing parts supplied by reference TRBV11-1 and TRBJ1-1, is EAEVAQSPRYKITEKSQAVAFWCDPISGHATLYWYRQILGQGPELLVQFQDESVVDDSQLPKDRFSAERLKGVDSTLKIQPAELGDSAMYLCASSSFRGLGAFFGQGTRLTVV.

For the CDR3, the DNA is TGTGCCAGCAGCTTGTCCAGGGGCCGAAACGAGAACACTGAAGCTTTCTTT. Its protein is CASSLSRGRNENTEAFF. The rearrangement joins TRBV5-4 to TRBJ1-1; tentative D call: TRBD1 (6 bases). From germline, CDR1 is SGHNT and CDR2 YYREEE (reference sequence). V lost 1 base, J lost 1 base, and 17 bases lay in between. This CDR3 comprises 17 residues. Together with reference TRBV5-4 and TRBJ1-1, the CDR3 gives the full variable domain: ETGVTQSPTHLIKTRGQQVTLRCSSQSGHNTVSWYQQALGQGPQFIFQYYREEENGRGNFPPRFSGLQFPNYSSELNVNALELDDSALYLCASSLSRGRNENTEAFFGQGTRLTVV.

The J gene is TRBJ2-1, the V gene TRBV2; tentatively, D is TRBD2 (5 bases). This CDR3 is built from 13 residues. Trimming pared 3 bases from V and 6 bases from J, leaving 9 bases between. CDR1 SNHLY and CDR2 FYNNEI come from the germline V gene. CDR3 sequence (DNA): TGTGCCAGCAGTGATAGGCGGGCCAATGAGCAGTTCTTC. This translates into CASSDRRANEQFF.

This chain uses TRBV6-5 with TRBJ2-7; 8 bases are shared with TRBD2. Trimming took 10 bases from V and 0 from J; bases not matched to a gene: 5. This CDR3 is 13 amino acids long. The germline gives CDR1 MNHEY, CDR2 SVGAGI. The CDR3 bases are TGTGCCACGGGGACTAGGACCTCCTACGAGCAGTACTTC. It translates to CATGTRTSYEQYF.

V is TRBV5-1 and J is TRBJ2-3, with a weak D call TRBD1 (6 bases). This CDR3 region has 15 residues. Per the germline V gene, CDR1 is SGHRS and CDR2 is YFSETQ. Trimming left V 4 bases short and J 2 bases short, with 14 bases between. This CDR3 is CASSMNREPTDTQYF. CDR3 coding DNA: TGCGCCAGCAGCATGAACAGGGAACCCACAGATACGCAGTATTTT.

The rearrangement links TRBV28 to TRBJ2-2; 9 nucleotides line up with TRBD1. The CDR3 sequence is 17 residues long. Germline CDR1 reads MDHEN; CDR2 reads SYDVKM. The V gene end was trimmed by 5 bases and the J gene end by 4 bases; junction bases not matched to a gene: 11. CDR3 loop: CASSELTGGDITGELFF. The CDR3 DNA reads TGTGCCAGCAGTGAACTTACAGGGGGCGATATCACCGGGGAGCTGTTTTTT.

The gene calls are TRBV6-6 and TRBJ1-2; D not resolved. This CDR3 region has 15 residues. Deletions cut 6 bases from V and 5 bases from J, with 19 bases between. The germline V gene has CDR1 MNHNY and CDR2 SVGAGI (reference sequence). The chain's CDR3 is CASSPPGSLVYGYTF. The CDR3 DNA reads as TGTGCCAGCAGCCCCCCAGGCTCCTTAGTATATGGCTACACCTTC.

V gene TRBV19 combines with J gene TRBJ1-4; TRBD1 matches 11 bases. CDR3 length: 14 amino acids. J was trimmed by 7 bases and V by 10 bases; bases with no gene match: 8. The germline CDR1 and CDR2 sequences are LNHDA and SQIVND (reference sequence). The CDR3 loop is CATKPDRGLEKLFF. DNA of the CDR3: TGTGCCACCAAGCCGGACAGGGGGCTTGAAAAACTGTTTTTT.

The chain joins TRBV5-1 to TRBJ2-7; no clear D gene. Trimming took 5 bases from V and 0 from J, leaving 15 bases between them. This CDR3 contains 15 residues. The germline CDR1 and CDR2 sequences are SGHRS and YFSETQ. CDR3 sequence (DNA): TGCGCCAGCAGAGCCGATGCGTTGAGCTCCTACGAGCAGTACTTC. It encodes CASRADALSSYEQYF. Full variable domain (outside the CDR3, taken from reference TRBV5-1 and TRBJ2-7): KAGVTQTPRYLIKTRGQQVTLSCSPISGHRSVSWYQQTPGQGLQFLFEYFSETQRNKGNFPGRFSGRQFSNSRSEMNVSTLELGDSALYLCASRADALSSYEQYFGPGTRLTVT.

V gene TRBV7-9 combines with J gene TRBJ1-2; 8 bases are a match to TRBD1. This CDR3 is built from 14 residues. Unmatched junction bases numbered 8, after V lost 7 bases and J lost 4 bases. Germline V gene lookup returns CDR1 SEHNR and CDR2 FQNEAQ (reference sequence). Here the CDR3 reads CASTKDRGGYGYTF. As DNA, the CDR3 is TGTGCCAGCACCAAAGACAGGGGCGGCTATGGCTACACCTTC.

The chain joins TRBV5-1 to TRBJ2-7; 7 bases are a match to TRBD1. The CDR3 spans 16 residues. V gave up 4 bases and J gave up 0 bases; unmatched junction bases: 10. Germline V gene lookup returns CDR1 SGHRS and CDR2 YFSETQ. CDR3 sequence reads: CASSIKPGQSSYEQYF. CDR3 DNA: TGCGCCAGCAGCATTAAACCGGGACAGAGCTCCTACGAGCAGTACTTC.

CDR3 DNA: TGTGCCAGCAGCTTAGCGGGGGGCTACGAGCAGTACTTC. This sequence encodes CASSLAGGYEQYF. The chain has TRBV7-9 and TRBJ2-7; weak D call: TRBD2 (6 bases). This CDR3 contains 13 residues. The germline V gene has CDR1 SEHNR and CDR2 FQNEAQ (reference sequence). V shed 0 bases and J shed 3 bases, with 6 bases lying between them.

The chain combines TRBV28 with TRBJ1-4; TRBD1 matches 8 bases. V shed 5 bases, J shed 0 bases, and the junction held 5 bases outside the gene matches. Germline V lookup: CDR1 MDHEN, CDR2 SYDVKM. The CDR3 totals 16 residues. CDR3 residues: CASSPTGVTTNEKLFF. CDR3 nucleotides: TGTGCCAGCAGTCCGACAGGGGTAACAACTAATGAAAAACTGTTTTTT.

The chain employs TRBV5-1 and TRBJ1-4, with D maybe TRBD1 (5 bases). CDR3 length: 15 amino acids. The germline V and J ends were trimmed by 1 base and 8 bases, with 15 bases remaining between them. Germline V lookup: CDR1 SGHRS, CDR2 YFSETQ. CDR3 protein: CASSLTGGVREKLFF. The CDR3 coding sequence is TGCGCCAGCAGCTTGACAGGTGGGGTAAGAGAAAAACTGTTTTTT.

The rearrangement joins TRBV19 to TRBJ2-6; 9 positions agree with TRBD1. The V gene's germline CDR1 is LNHDA and CDR2 SQIVND (reference sequence). V lost 1 base and J lost 2; bases outside the gene matches: 9. The CDR3 sequence is 19 residues long. The CDR3 sequence is CASSIAAGTGSPGANVLTF. CDR3 nucleotides: TGTGCCAGTAGTATAGCGGCGGGGACAGGGTCCCCTGGGGCCAACGTCCTGACTTTC.

The V call is TRBV5-1, the J call TRBJ2-1; TRBD2 aligns across 10 bases. The CDR3 has 16 amino acids. Germline CDR1 and CDR2: SGHRS and YFSETQ. V shed 4 bases, J shed 3 bases, and the junction held 7 bases outside the gene matches. CDR3 in amino acids: CASSPESGRVYNEQFF. The CDR3, as DNA: TGCGCCAGCAGCCCCGAGAGCGGGAGGGTCTACAATGAGCAGTTCTTC.

The chain links TRBV7-2 to TRBJ1-1; 7 bases line up with TRBD1. The ends lost 4 bases at V and 5 bases at J; junction bases unmatched: 7. The CDR3 covers 14 residues. In germline, CDR1 is SGHTA, CDR2 FQGNSA. The CDR3 nucleotides read TGTGCCAGCAGCTCCGCAGGGGGTTGGACTGAAGCTTTCTTT. This sequence encodes CASSSAGGWTEAFF.

The chain uses TRBV2 and TRBJ2-1; tentatively, D is TRBD1 (6 bases). This CDR3 region has 11 residues. Looked up from germline, CDR1 is SNHLY and CDR2 is FYNNEI. The V and J ends lost 7 bases and 8 bases respectively, with 9 bases between them. The CDR3 loop is CASKGEYEQFF. Here the CDR3 DNA reads TGTGCCAGCAAGGGGGAATATGAGCAGTTCTTC.

The chain has TRBV18 and TRBJ1-5, with 8 bases fitting TRBD1. Germline V gene sequence: CDR1 KGHSH, CDR2 LQKENI. The CDR3 extends over 17 amino acids. Losses at the gene ends were 3 bases for V and 3 bases for J; bases not matched to a gene: 10. This chain's CDR3 is CASSPGQGNSPNQPQHF. As DNA, the CDR3 is TGTGCCAGCTCACCTGGACAGGGAAACTCGCCCAATCAGCCCCAGCATTTT. Complete variable domain (other parts from reference TRBV18 and TRBJ1-5): NAGVMQNPRHLVRRRGQEARLRCSPMKGHSHVYWYRQLPEEGLKFMVYLQKENIIDESGMPKERFSAEFPKEGPSILRIQQVVRGDSAAYFCASSPGQGNSPNQPQHFGDGTRLSIL.

The chain has TRBV7-9 and TRBJ2-7; the match to TRBD2 covers 8 bases. The CDR3 extends over 15 amino acids. CDR1 SEHNR and CDR2 FQNEAQ come from the germline V gene (reference sequence). V gave up 3 bases and J gave up 3 bases; unmatched junction bases: 7. DNA for the CDR3: TGTGCCAGCAGCTTTACAGCTAGCGGGTTCTACGAGCAGTACTTC. Protein sequence: CASSFTASGFYEQYF.

The chain uses TRBV19 and TRBJ1-3; 8 positions agree with TRBD1. Germline CDR1 reads LNHDA; CDR2 reads SQIVND (reference sequence). This CDR3 has 18 residues. V lost 3 bases to trimming and J lost 2 bases; unmatched junction nucleotides: 12. CDR3 sequence reads: CASSIRPGQGRTGNTIYF. CDR3 DNA: TGTGCCAGTAGTATCCGTCCCGGACAGGGACGGACTGGAAACACCATATATTTT.

The gene calls are TRBV5-4 and TRBJ2-7, with 11 nucleotides matching TRBD1. Germline CDR1 SGHNT, CDR2 YYREEE (reference sequence). V gave up 2 bases and J gave up 3 bases; unmatched junction bases: 4. This CDR3 is built from 15 residues. CDR3 protein: CASSFPGTGGYEQYF. The CDR3 DNA reads TGTGCCAGCAGCTTTCCCGGGACAGGGGGCTACGAGCAGTACTTC.

The chain employs TRBV7-8 and TRBJ1-2, with TRBD1 identical over 7 bases. Germline loops: CDR1 SGHVS, CDR2 FQNEAQ. V dropped 5 bases and J dropped 0; count of bases not matched to a gene: 3. This CDR3 region has 14 residues. CDR3 sequence reads: CASSGDSTNYGYTF. The CDR3 nucleotides are TGTGCCAGCAGCGGGGACAGCACTAACTATGGCTACACCTTC. The variable domain in full, with the rest retrieved from reference TRBV7-8 and TRBJ1-2, is GAGVSQSPRYKVAKRGQDVALRCDPISGHVSLFWYQQALGQGPEFLTYFQNEAQLDKSGLPSDRFFAERPEGSVSTLKIQRTQQEDSAVYLCASSGDSTNYGYTFGSGTRLTVV.

This rearrangement joins TRBV2 to TRBJ2-5; 14 bases map to TRBD2. Losses at the gene ends were 6 bases for V and 5 bases for J; bases not matched to a gene: 8. Germline lookup yields CDR1 SNHLY and CDR2 FYNNEI. The CDR3 is made up of 16 amino acids. CDR3 loop: CASSRLAGGRVETQYF. The CDR3 DNA is TGTGCCAGCAGCCGACTAGCGGGGGGGCGAGTGGAGACCCAGTACTTC. The complete variable domain, with remaining parts taken from reference TRBV2 and TRBJ2-5, reads EPEVTQTPSHQVTQMGQEVILRCVPISNHLYFYWYRQILGQKVEFLVSFYNNEISEKSEIFDDQFSVERPDGSNFTLKIRSTKLEDSAMYFCASSRLAGGRVETQYFGPGTRLLVL.

V usage is TRBV7-8 and J usage is TRBJ2-2; 10 bases align to TRBD1. V shed 5 bases and J 3 bases; nucleotides not matched to a gene: 15. The CDR3 contains 19 residues. Germline lookup yields CDR1 SGHVS and CDR2 FQNEAQ. The CDR3 loop reads CASSPRGRQGAHDTGELFF. The CDR3, as DNA: TGTGCCAGCAGCCCCAGGGGTCGACAGGGGGCCCATGACACCGGGGAGCTGTTTTTT.